One sample yielded the 26 T cell receptor beta chains listed below, sequenced in a study of blood T cell repertoires in COVID-19. TCRdb's table, derived via immunoSEQ multiplex PCR, lists solely in-frame clones and lacks some. The repertoire holds approximately 270,000 clones, with just under 90% as singletons. Sequenced: PBMCs or T cells enriched from blood (not recorded which). The receptors stem from a woman in her twenties or thirties with acute COVID-19.

A word on this clone: The same CDR3 also results from other DNA sequences found in this sample. As DNA, the CDR3 is TGTGCCAGCAGCTTGGGGCTAGCGGGAGTGGGAGATACGCAGTATTTT. Translated: CASSLGLAGVGDTQYF. The V and J genes are TRBV5-6 and TRBJ2-3; TRBD2 matches 10 bases. After removal of 0 bases from V and 5 bases from J, the junction contained 6 bases not matched to a gene. Germline V gives CDR1 SGHDT, CDR2 YYEEEE. The CDR3 consists of 16 residues. The whole variable domain, filled in from reference TRBV5-6 and TRBJ2-3, reads DAGVTQSPTHLIKTRGQQVTLRCSPKSGHDTVSWYQQALGQGPQFIFQYYEEEERQRGNFPDRFSGHQFPNYSSELNVNALLLGDSALYLCASSLGLAGVGDTQYFGPGTRLTVL.

The chain is built from TRBV7-3 and TRBJ2-5, with D tentatively TRBD2 (6 bases). Germline loops: CDR1 SGHTA, CDR2 FQGTGA. There are 13 residues in the CDR3. Trimming pared 5 bases from V and 5 bases from J, leaving 12 bases between. In nucleotides, the CDR3 is TGTGCCAGCAGCCCCCGGGACTTTGAGACCCAGTACTTC. It codes for CASSPRDFETQYF.

The gene calls are TRBV5-6 and TRBJ1-6; 9 bases align to TRBD1. The CDR3 extends over 14 amino acids. Trimming cost V 4 bases and J 9 bases; bases outside gene matches: 5. The germline V gene has CDR1 SGHDT and CDR2 YYEEEE. The CDR3 coding sequence is TGTGCCAGCAGCCTGGACAGGGGCGGTTCACCCCTCCACTTT. It specifies CASSLDRGGSPLHF.

V and J are TRBV3-1 (or the pseudogene TRBV3-2) and TRBJ2-2; D uncertain. CDR3 size: 16 residues. The V gene's germline CDR1 is LGHDT and CDR2 YNNKEL (reference sequence). Trimming removed 4 bases from V and 0 bases from J, with 12 bases in between. The CDR3 bases are TGTGCCAGCAGCCGGGTTGTAGCTACGAACACCGGGGAGCTGTTTTTT. Translating gives CASSRVVATNTGELFF.

The genes are TRBV19 and TRBJ2-5; D gene unclear. CDR3 size: 13 residues. V was trimmed by 7 bases and J by 1 base, leaving 10 bases between them. The germline V gene has CDR1 LNHDA and CDR2 SQIVND (reference sequence). This chain's CDR3 is CASTAGSQETQYF. CDR3 bases: TGTGCCAGTACCGCCGGGTCCCAAGAGACCCAGTACTTC.

This chain links TRBV12-5 with TRBJ2-1, with 15 bases identical to TRBD2. V trimming: 3 bases; J trimming: 8 bases; junction bases outside the gene matches: 5. This CDR3 spans 16 amino acids. Germline V gives CDR1 LGHNT, CDR2 FRNRAP. The CDR3 region has the DNA TGTGCTAGTGGTTTCACCGGGACTAGCGGGAGGCATGAGCAGTTCTTC. It translates to CASGFTGTSGRHEQFF.

J is TRBJ2-7 and V is TRBV28; the match to TRBD1 covers 8 bases. Germline V CDR1 and CDR2: MDHEN, SYDVKM. V lost 6 bases, J lost 4 bases, and 8 bases stayed unmatched. The CDR3 length is 14 residues. CDR3 protein: CASSVDRGSYEQYF. CDR3 DNA sequence: TGTGCCAGCAGCGTCGACAGGGGATCTTACGAGCAGTACTTC.

This clone was recorded once. The V and J genes are TRBV7-2 and TRBJ2-3, with 9 nucleotides matching TRBD2. The CDR3 contains 17 residues. The trim removed 1 base at V and 2 bases at J, leaving 7 bases unmatched. Germline CDR1 is SGHTA and CDR2 is FQGNSA. Here the CDR3 reads CASSLVAGGPPTDTQYF. CDR3 in DNA: TGTGCCAGCAGCTTAGTTGCGGGAGGGCCACCCACAGATACGCAGTATTTT.

This chain connects TRBV7-2 to TRBJ2-7, with 10 bases identical to TRBD2. There are 17 residues in the CDR3. V shed 1 base and J 4 bases; nucleotides not matched to a gene: 10. Per germline, CDR1 SGHTA and CDR2 FQGNSA. The DNA of the CDR3 is TGTGCCAGCAGCTTAGTAGGCCTAGCGGGAGCCTCATACGAGCAGTACTTC. Translated, it gives CASSLVGLAGASYEQYF.

This clone was observed a handful of times. The chain links TRBV10-3 to TRBJ1-2; 8 bases align to TRBD1. Trimming removed 0 bases from V and 5 bases from J; junction bases left unmatched: 11. The CDR3 has 17 residues. Germline CDR1 is ENHRY and CDR2 is SYGVKD. The CDR3 bases are TGTGCCATCAGTGAGTCCACCCCGGACAGGGCGAAGTATGGCTACACCTTC. It specifies CAISESTPDRAKYGYTF.

CDR3 in amino acids: CASSLGGSSGNTIYF. CDR3 sequence (DNA): TGTGCCAGCAGCTTGGGAGGAAGTTCTGGAAACACCATATATTTT. The rearrangement joins TRBV5-4 to TRBJ1-3; D ambiguous. Germline loops: CDR1 SGHNT, CDR2 YYREEE (reference sequence). The CDR3 sequence is 15 residues long. V was cut by 0 bases and J by 1 base, with 8 bases left in between.

The chain joins TRBV6-2 or TRBV6-3 to TRBJ1-1, with unresolved D. Germline V gene sequence: CDR1 MNHEY, CDR2 SVGEGT. The CDR3 totals 15 residues. Trimming took 0 bases from V and 1 from J, leaving 9 bases between them. The CDR3 loop reads CASSYSQYTNTEAFF. The CDR3 bases are TGTGCCAGCAGTTACTCTCAGTACACGAACACTGAAGCTTTCTTT.

The J gene is TRBJ1-5, the V gene TRBV6-4, with 7 bases identical to TRBD1. Germline V gives CDR1 MRHNA, CDR2 SNTAGT. J was trimmed by 2 bases and V by 2 bases; bases with no gene match: 6. The CDR3 consists of 16 residues. CDR3 sequence (DNA): TGTGCCAGCAGTGACCCCGACAGGGCGCGCAATCAGCCCCAGCATTTT. Encoded protein: CASSDPDRARNQPQHF.

The chain employs TRBV7-8 and TRBJ1-1, with a tentative D call TRBD1 (5 bases). The V gene's germline CDR1 is SGHVS and CDR2 FQNEAQ. The length of the CDR3 is 13 residues. With 6 bases removed from V and 1 base from J, the gap between germline ends came to 9 bases. As DNA, the CDR3 is TGTGCCAGCAGTCCCGGACAGAACACTGAAGCTTTCTTT. Encoded protein: CASSPGQNTEAFF.

The chain uses TRBV30 and TRBJ2-7, with D possibly being TRBD2 (7 bases). The CDR3 has 15 residues. The V gene lost 7 bases and the J gene lost 0 bases, with 19 bases spanning the gap. Germline loops: CDR1 GTSNPN, CDR2 SVGIG (reference sequence). CDR3 amino acids: CAFVDGGRFSYEQYF. The DNA of the CDR3 is TGTGCCTTCGTGGACGGGGGGCGCTTCTCCTACGAGCAGTACTTC. The complete variable domain, with remaining parts taken from reference TRBV30 and TRBJ2-7, reads SQTIHQWPATLVQPVGSPLSLECTVEGTSNPNLYWYRQAAGRGLQLLFYSVGIGQISSEVPQNLSASRPQDRQFILSSKKLLLSDSGFYLCAFVDGGRFSYEQYFGPGTRLTVT.

The chain uses TRBV28 and TRBJ1-1, with D uncertain. V lost 4 bases to trimming and J lost 2 bases, with 11 bases between them. Germline-derived CDR1 and CDR2 are MDHEN and SYDVKM. The CDR3 extends over 14 amino acids. Here the CDR3 DNA reads TGTGCCAGCAGTTCCCCGGGGATTAACACTGAAGCTTTCTTT. Protein: CASSSPGINTEAFF.

The chain couples TRBV7-3 to TRBJ2-3; TRBD2 matches at 8 bases. This CDR3 is built from 16 residues. Germline trimming cut 0 bases from V and 7 bases from J; bases unmatched to any gene: 9. Germline lookup yields CDR1 SGHTA and CDR2 FQGTGA. DNA for the CDR3: TGTGCCAGCAGCTTAACGGGCGGGAGGCCTACGAATACGCAGTATTTT. It yields the protein CASSLTGGRPTNTQYF.

The chain links TRBV5-1 to TRBJ2-1, with D perhaps TRBD1 (6 bases). There are 14 residues in the CDR3. The V end was cut by 1 base, the J end by 7 bases, with 12 bases between. Germline V CDR1 and CDR2: SGHRS, YFSETQ. CDR3 sequence (DNA): TGCGCCAGCAGCTTGAGGCAGGGGAATAATGAGCAGTTCTTC. Translated: CASSLRQGNNEQFF. The full variable domain, with the rest looked up from reference TRBV5-1 and TRBJ2-1, is KAGVTQTPRYLIKTRGQQVTLSCSPISGHRSVSWYQQTPGQGLQFLFEYFSETQRNKGNFPGRFSGRQFSNSRSEMNVSTLELGDSALYLCASSLRQGNNEQFFGPGTRLTVL.

The genes are TRBV19 and TRBJ2-3; 11 bases map to TRBD2. The CDR3 has 13 amino acids. From germline, CDR1 is LNHDA and CDR2 SQIVND (reference sequence). With 9 bases clipped from V and 4 bases from J, the junction kept 3 bases outside the gene matches. CDR3 residues: CASGLAGADTQYF. The CDR3 DNA sequence: TGTGCCAGCGGACTAGCGGGTGCAGATACGCAGTATTTT.

V usage is TRBV11-3 and J usage is TRBJ2-7, with 8 bases that match TRBD2. V dropped 4 bases and J dropped 3; count of bases not matched to a gene: 2. CDR3 size: 13 residues. Germline V CDR1 and CDR2: SGHNT, YENEEA. CDR3 coding DNA: TGTGCCAGCAGCTCGGGACTAGACTACGAGCAGTACTTC. Protein sequence: CASSSGLDYEQYF.

This sequence joins TRBV7-9 and TRBJ1-3; D is ambiguous. V was cut by 3 bases and J by 2 bases, with 2 bases left in between. In germline, CDR1 is SEHNR, CDR2 FQNEAQ (reference sequence). The CDR3 runs to 12 residues. Here the CDR3 DNA reads TGTGCCAGCAGCTTTACTGGAAACACCATATATTTT. As protein: CASSFTGNTIYF.

V is TRBV7-9 and J is TRBJ2-3; 10 nucleotides match TRBD2. V lost 1 base, J lost 2 bases, and 6 bases stayed unmatched. CDR1 SEHNR and CDR2 FQNEAQ come from the germline V gene (reference sequence). CDR3 length: 17 residues. This chain's CDR3 is CASSLGPAGGVTDTQYF. The CDR3, as DNA: TGTGCCAGCAGCTTAGGTCCAGCGGGAGGGGTCACAGATACGCAGTATTTT.

This chain uses TRBV5-1 with TRBJ2-7; TRBD1 matches at 9 bases. Looked up from germline, CDR1 is SGHRS and CDR2 is YFSETQ. The CDR3 has 16 residues. The trim removed 4 bases at V and 0 bases at J, leaving 8 bases unmatched. The CDR3 region has the DNA TGCGCCAGCAGCGCGGGACAGGGCGAACCCTCCTACGAGCAGTACTTC. Translation: CASSAGQGEPSYEQYF.

This chain uses TRBV3-1 (or the pseudogene TRBV3-2) with TRBJ2-2; the D gene is possibly TRBD1 (5 bases). The CDR3 is 15 amino acids. Germline V gene data show CDR1 as LGHDT and CDR2 as YNNKEL (reference sequence). Between the trimmed V and J ends, which lost 1 base and 7 bases, there was a span of 13 bases. CDR3 DNA: TGTGCCAGCAGCCAAGTTCAGGGATTTAGCGGGGAGCTGTTTTTT. Protein sequence: CASSQVQGFSGELFF.

The chain recombines TRBV7-2 with TRBJ2-7, with D tentatively TRBD2 (5 bases). CDR3 length: 14 amino acids. CDR1 and CDR2 from the germline V gene are SGHTA and FQGNSA. Trimming shortened V by 5 bases and J by 1 base, and 12 bases separated the two germline ends. The CDR3 DNA sequence: TGTGCCAGCAGCCCCCCTCGGAGGTCCTACGAGCAGTACTTC. Translation: CASSPPRRSYEQYF.

The rearrangement links TRBV6-5 to TRBJ1-1, with unresolved D. V was pared by 2 bases and J by 4 bases, with 14 bases between. CDR1 is MNHEY and CDR2 is SVGAGI in the germline V gene. CDR3 size: 15 residues. CDR3 DNA sequence: TGTGCCAGCAGTTACGATTTGATGGGAGGCACTGAAGCTTTCTTT. Translation: CASSYDLMGGTEAFF.